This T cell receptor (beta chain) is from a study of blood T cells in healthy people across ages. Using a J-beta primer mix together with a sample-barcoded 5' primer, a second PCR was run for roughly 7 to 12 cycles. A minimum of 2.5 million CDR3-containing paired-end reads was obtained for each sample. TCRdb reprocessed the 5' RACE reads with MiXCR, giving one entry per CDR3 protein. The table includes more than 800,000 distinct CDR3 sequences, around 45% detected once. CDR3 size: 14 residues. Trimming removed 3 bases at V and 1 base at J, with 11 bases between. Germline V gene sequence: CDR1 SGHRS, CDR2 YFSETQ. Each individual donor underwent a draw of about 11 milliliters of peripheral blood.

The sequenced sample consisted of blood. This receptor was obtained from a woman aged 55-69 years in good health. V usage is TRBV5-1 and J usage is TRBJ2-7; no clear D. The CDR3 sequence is CASSWKDGSYEQYF. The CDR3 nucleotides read TGCGCCAGCAGCTGGAAGGACGGTTCCTACGAGCAGTACTTC.